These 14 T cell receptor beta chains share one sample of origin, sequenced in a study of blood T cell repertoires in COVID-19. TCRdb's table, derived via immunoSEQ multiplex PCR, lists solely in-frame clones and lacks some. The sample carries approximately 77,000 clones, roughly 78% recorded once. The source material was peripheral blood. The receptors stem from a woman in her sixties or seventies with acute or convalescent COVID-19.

CDR3 in amino acids: CASSSTPRHYRVLDEKLFF. CDR3 sequence (DNA): TGTGCCAGCAGCTCCACTCCAAGACACTACAGGGTGCTCGATGAAAAACTGTTTTTT. The chain links TRBV7-8 to TRBJ1-4; tentatively, D is TRBD1 (6 bases). Germline lookup yields CDR1 SGHVS and CDR2 FQNEAQ. The CDR3 consists of 19 residues. Trimming pared 4 bases from V and 6 bases from J, leaving 27 bases between.

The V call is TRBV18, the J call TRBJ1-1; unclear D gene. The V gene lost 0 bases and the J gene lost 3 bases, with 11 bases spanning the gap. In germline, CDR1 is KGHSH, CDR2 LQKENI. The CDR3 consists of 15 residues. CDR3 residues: CASSPPSGADTEAFF. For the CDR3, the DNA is TGTGCCAGCTCACCACCGTCGGGAGCTGACACTGAAGCTTTCTTT.

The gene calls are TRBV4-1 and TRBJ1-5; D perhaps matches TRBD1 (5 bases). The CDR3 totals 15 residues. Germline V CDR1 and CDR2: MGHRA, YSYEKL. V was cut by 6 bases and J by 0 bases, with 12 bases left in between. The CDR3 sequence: CASSSTVYSNQPQHF. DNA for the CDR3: TGCGCCAGCAGTTCGACAGTCTATAGCAATCAGCCCCAGCATTTT.

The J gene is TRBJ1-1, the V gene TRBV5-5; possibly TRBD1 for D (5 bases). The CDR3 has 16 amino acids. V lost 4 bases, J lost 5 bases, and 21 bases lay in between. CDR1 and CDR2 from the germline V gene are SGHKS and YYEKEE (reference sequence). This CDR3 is CASSVRPWGGGTEAFF. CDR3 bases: TGTGCCAGCAGCGTACGACCGTGGGGGGGAGGGACTGAAGCTTTCTTT.

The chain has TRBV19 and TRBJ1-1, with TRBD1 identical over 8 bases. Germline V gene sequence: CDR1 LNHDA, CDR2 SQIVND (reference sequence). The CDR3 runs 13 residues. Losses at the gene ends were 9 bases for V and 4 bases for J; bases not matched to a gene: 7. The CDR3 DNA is TGTGCCAGCCCGACAGGGGCTACCACTGAAGCTTTCTTT. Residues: CASPTGATTEAFF. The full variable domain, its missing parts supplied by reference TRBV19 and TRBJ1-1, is DGGITQSPKYLFRKEGQNVTLSCEQNLNHDAMYWYRQDPGQGLRLIYYSQIVNDFQKGDIAEGYSVSREKKESFPLTVTSAQKNPTAFYLCASPTGATTEAFFGQGTRLTVV.

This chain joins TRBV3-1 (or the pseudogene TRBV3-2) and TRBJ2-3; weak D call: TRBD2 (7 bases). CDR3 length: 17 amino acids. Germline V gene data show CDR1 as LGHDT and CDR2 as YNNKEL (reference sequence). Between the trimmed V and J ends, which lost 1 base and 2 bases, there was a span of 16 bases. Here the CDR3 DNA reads TGTGCCAGCAGCCAAGTTGGGGGGGGGCCCCACACAGATACGCAGTATTTT. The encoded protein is CASSQVGGGPHTDTQYF.

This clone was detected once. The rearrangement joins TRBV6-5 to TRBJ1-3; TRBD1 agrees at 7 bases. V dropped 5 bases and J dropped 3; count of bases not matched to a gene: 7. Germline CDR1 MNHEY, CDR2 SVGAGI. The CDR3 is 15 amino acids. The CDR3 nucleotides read TGTGCCAGCAGTCGTGACAGGGAGAGTGGAAACACCATATATTTT. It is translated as CASSRDRESGNTIYF.

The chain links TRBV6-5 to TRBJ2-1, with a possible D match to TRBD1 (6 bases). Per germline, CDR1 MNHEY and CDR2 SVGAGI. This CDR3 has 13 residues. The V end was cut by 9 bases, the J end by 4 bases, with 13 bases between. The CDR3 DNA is TGTGCCAGTTACCTACAGGGTTACAATGAGCAGTTCTTC. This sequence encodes CASYLQGYNEQFF.

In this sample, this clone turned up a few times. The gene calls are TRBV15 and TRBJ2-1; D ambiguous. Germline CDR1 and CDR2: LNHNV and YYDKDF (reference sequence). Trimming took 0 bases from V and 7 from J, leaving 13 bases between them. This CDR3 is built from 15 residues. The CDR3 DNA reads TGTGCCACCAGCAGAGATCGAGAGCTTTGGAATGAGCAGTTCTTC. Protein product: CATSRDRELWNEQFF.

The CDR3 region has the DNA TGTGCCAGCAGTTACGCGAGCGGCTACGAGCAGTACTTC. Translated, it gives CASSYASGYEQYF. V is TRBV6-6 and J is TRBJ2-7, with D maybe TRBD2 (5 bases). CDR3 length equals 13 residues. The germline gives CDR1 MNHNY, CDR2 SVGAGI (reference sequence). Trimming left V 2 bases short and J 3 bases short, with 8 bases between.

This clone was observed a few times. This CDR3 is CASSSSGGIADTQYF. Here the CDR3 DNA reads TGTGCCAGCAGCTCTAGCGGGGGGATCGCAGATACGCAGTATTTT. The chain couples TRBV7-3 to TRBJ2-3; 11 nucleotides line up with TRBD2. J was trimmed by 4 bases and V by 4 bases; bases with no gene match: 4. CDR1 and CDR2 (germline): SGHTA, FQGTGA. The CDR3 totals 15 residues.

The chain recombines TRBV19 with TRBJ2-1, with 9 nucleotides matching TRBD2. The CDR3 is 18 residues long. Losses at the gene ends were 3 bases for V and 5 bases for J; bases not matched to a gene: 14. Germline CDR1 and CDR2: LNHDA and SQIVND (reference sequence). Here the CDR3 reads CASSIAAGGLTSHNEQFF. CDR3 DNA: TGTGCCAGTAGTATCGCAGCGGGGGGTCTCACCTCTCACAATGAGCAGTTCTTC.

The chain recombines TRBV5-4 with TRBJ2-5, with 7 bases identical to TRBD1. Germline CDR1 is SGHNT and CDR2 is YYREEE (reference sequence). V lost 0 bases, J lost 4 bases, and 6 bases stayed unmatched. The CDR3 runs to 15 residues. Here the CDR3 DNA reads TGTGCCAGCAGCTTGGGAGGGGGCCGGGGAGAGACCCAGTACTTC. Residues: CASSLGGGRGETQYF. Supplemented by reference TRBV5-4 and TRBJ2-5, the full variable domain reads ETGVTQSPTHLIKTRGQQVTLRCSSQSGHNTVSWYQQALGQGPQFIFQYYREEENGRGNFPPRFSGLQFPNYSSELNVNALELDDSALYLCASSLGGGRGETQYFGPGTRLLVL.

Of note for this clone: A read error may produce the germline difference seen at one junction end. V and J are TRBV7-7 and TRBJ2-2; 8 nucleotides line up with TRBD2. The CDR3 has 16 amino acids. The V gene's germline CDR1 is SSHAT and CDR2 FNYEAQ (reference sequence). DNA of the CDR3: TGTGCTAGCAGCTTAAACTCCGGGACTAGGAGCGGGGAGCTGTTTTTT. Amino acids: CASSLNSGTRSGELFF.